These T cell receptor beta chains were read from a single sample in a study of technical replicates of blood from a few donors. The assay was immunoSEQ multiplex PCR, and TCRdb's table has in-frame clones only and misses some. This repertoire shows fewer than 95,000 clones, about 94% found once; its top ten account for 0.2% to 0.3%. Sequenced input: T cells isolated from PBMCs. The receptors stem from a human donor in good health. Both conserved end residues are part of each CDR3. The D gene is left open where the match is weak. Rows give clone size only sometimes, using once, few, many, or a class for an expanded clone.

D gene: -
J gene: TRBJ2-3
clone size: -
CDR3 length: 15
V gene: TRBV5-1
CDR3 DNA: TGCGCCAGCAGCTTACGAGGGAGGCCCACAGATACGCAGTATTTT
CDR3 protein: CASSLRGRPTDTQYF

D gene: TRBD2
J gene: TRBJ2-7
clone size: once
CDR3 length: 15
V gene: TRBV9
CDR3 DNA: TGTGCCAGCAGCGTAGCTGAGGGAGGGAGATACGAGCAGTACTTC
CDR3 protein: CASSVAEGGRYEQYF

D gene: -
J gene: TRBJ2-7
clone size: -
CDR3 length: 15
V gene: TRBV19
CDR3 DNA: TGTGCCAGTAGTATGAGGACAGTTACCTCCTACGAGCAGTACTTC
CDR3 protein: CASSMRTVTSYEQYF

D gene: -
J gene: TRBJ1-1
clone size: -
CDR3 length: 14
V gene: TRBV2
CDR3 DNA: TGTGCCAGCAGAAACCCGGGTGACTACACTGAAGCTTTCTTT
CDR3 protein: CASRNPGDYTEAFF

D gene: TRBD1
J gene: TRBJ2-3
clone size: -
CDR3 length: 17
V gene: TRBV5-1
CDR3 DNA: TGCGCCAGCAGCTTGGGGTACAGGGGTTGGGGCACAGATACGCAGTATTTT
CDR3 protein: CASSLGYRGWGTDTQYF

D gene: TRBD1
J gene: TRBJ2-7
clone size: -
CDR3 length: 16
V gene: TRBV19
CDR3 DNA: TGTGCCAGTAGTATTCTCCCGGGACAGGCTTCCTACGAGCAGTACTTC
CDR3 protein: CASSILPGQASYEQYF

D gene: TRBD2
J gene: TRBJ2-1
clone size: -
CDR3 length: 15
V gene: TRBV4-2
CDR3 DNA: TGTGCCAGCAGCCAAGATAAGGCCCAACTAGCGCGGCAGTTCTTC
CDR3 protein: CASSQDKAQLARQFF

D gene: -
J gene: TRBJ2-5
clone size: -
CDR3 length: 14
V gene: TRBV18
CDR3 DNA: TGTGCCAGCTCACCAAAGAGTCGAAAAGAGACCCAGTACTTC
CDR3 protein: CASSPKSRKETQYF

D gene: -
J gene: TRBJ2-2
clone size: -
CDR3 length: 14
V gene: TRBV6-5
CDR3 DNA: TGTGCCAGCGCGAGAAAGTCGAACACCGGGGAGCTGTTTTTT
CDR3 protein: CASARKSNTGELFF

D gene: TRBD2
J gene: TRBJ2-1
clone size: -
CDR3 length: 20
V gene: TRBV5-8
CDR3 DNA: TGTGCCAGCAGCACATGGGGGGGACTAGCGGGGGGCCCCTCCTACAATGAGCAGTTCTTC
CDR3 protein: CASSTWGGLAGGPSYNEQFF

D gene: TRBD1
J gene: TRBJ1-6
clone size: -
CDR3 length: 18
V gene: TRBV15
CDR3 DNA: TGTGCCACCAGCAAAAGGGGACAGGGTCGCTCCTATAATTCACCCCTCCACTTT
CDR3 protein: CATSKRGQGRSYNSPLHF

D gene: TRBD2
J gene: TRBJ2-3
clone size: once
CDR3 length: 17
V gene: TRBV13
CDR3 DNA: TGTGCCAGCAGCTCCTCCCGGTGGCGGGGGAGCACAGATACGCAGTATTTT
CDR3 protein: CASSSSRWRGSTDTQYF

D gene: -
J gene: TRBJ1-5
clone size: -
CDR3 length: 15
V gene: TRBV18
CDR3 DNA: TGTGCCAGCTCACCCCCAGGGGTTCTCAATCAGCCCCAGCATTTT
CDR3 protein: CASSPPGVLNQPQHF

D gene: -
J gene: TRBJ1-1
clone size: -
CDR3 length: 16
V gene: TRBV11-2
CDR3 DNA: TGTGCCAGCAGCTTACGGCCGCGATCGTCAGGCACTGAAGCTTTCTTT
CDR3 protein: CASSLRPRSSGTEAFF

D gene: -
J gene: TRBJ1-5
clone size: once
CDR3 length: 17
V gene: TRBV4-1
CDR3 DNA: TGCGCCAGCAGCCCTATTAGCGGGACACATAGCAATCAGCCCCAGCATTTT
CDR3 protein: CASSPISGTHSNQPQHF

D gene: TRBD1
J gene: TRBJ2-1
clone size: once
CDR3 length: 13
V gene: TRBV7-9
CDR3 DNA: TGTGCCAGCAGACCACAGGGGGGCAATGAGCAGTTCTTC
CDR3 protein: CASRPQGGNEQFF

D gene: -
J gene: TRBJ1-1
clone size: -
CDR3 length: 12
V gene: TRBV19
CDR3 DNA: TGTGCCAGTAGTCCTCAGGGTGCTGAAGCTTTCTTT
CDR3 protein: CASSPQGAEAFF

D gene: TRBD1
J gene: TRBJ1-6
clone size: -
CDR3 length: 14
V gene: TRBV19
CDR3 DNA: TGTGCCAGTAGTATGGACAGGGTTGATTCACCCCTCCACTTT
CDR3 protein: CASSMDRVDSPLHF

D gene: -
J gene: TRBJ2-4
clone size: -
CDR3 length: 12
V gene: TRBV19
CDR3 DNA: TGTGCCACCGCAGGGGCCAAAAACATTCAGTACTTC
CDR3 protein: CATAGAKNIQYF

D gene: -
J gene: TRBJ1-1
clone size: -
CDR3 length: 13
V gene: TRBV10-3
CDR3 DNA: TGTGCCATCAGAACTGCCGCGGGGACTGAAGCTTTCTTT
CDR3 protein: CAIRTAAGTEAFF

D gene: TRBD1
J gene: TRBJ1-3
clone size: -
CDR3 length: 16
V gene: TRBV4-1
CDR3 DNA: TGCGCCAGCAGCCAGGGACCGGGACAGGGGGTCAACACCATATATTTT
CDR3 protein: CASSQGPGQGVNTIYF

D gene: -
J gene: TRBJ1-4
clone size: -
CDR3 length: 18
V gene: TRBV6-1
CDR3 DNA: TGTGCCAGCAGTGAATATTATTTGGGGGGAGCGGCTAATGAAAAACTGTTTTTT
CDR3 protein: CASSEYYLGGAANEKLFF

D gene: -
J gene: TRBJ1-2
clone size: -
CDR3 length: 17
V gene: TRBV7-8
CDR3 DNA: TGTGCCAGCAGCTTAGCGAATCTGGGCACCACCTTCTATGGCTACACCTTC
CDR3 protein: CASSLANLGTTFYGYTF

D gene: TRBD2
J gene: TRBJ2-7
clone size: -
CDR3 length: 14
V gene: TRBV9
CDR3 DNA: TGTGCCAGCAGCGATCTAGCGGATGCCTACGAGCAGTACTTC
CDR3 protein: CASSDLADAYEQYF

D gene: TRBD1
J gene: TRBJ2-7
clone size: -
CDR3 length: 14
V gene: TRBV6-5
CDR3 DNA: TGTGCCAGCACCTCAGGACAGGGGTCGTACGAGCAGTACTTC
CDR3 protein: CASTSGQGSYEQYF

D gene: -
J gene: TRBJ1-1
clone size: -
CDR3 length: 14
V gene: TRBV28
CDR3 DNA: TGTGCCAGCAGTCCCCCGGACAGGAACACTGAAGCTTTCTTT
CDR3 protein: CASSPPDRNTEAFF

D gene: -
J gene: TRBJ1-1
clone size: -
CDR3 length: 16
V gene: TRBV5-1
CDR3 DNA: TGCGCCAGCAGCTTGGATCCGGCAGGGGTGAACACTGAAGCTTTCTTT
CDR3 protein: CASSLDPAGVNTEAFF

D gene: TRBD1
J gene: TRBJ2-1
clone size: -
CDR3 length: 16
V gene: TRBV6-6
CDR3 DNA: TGTGCCAGCAGTTACTCGACAGGGGAGGTAAACAATGAGCAGTTCTTC
CDR3 protein: CASSYSTGEVNNEQFF

D gene: TRBD2
J gene: TRBJ2-1
clone size: -
CDR3 length: 17
V gene: TRBV4-1
CDR3 DNA: TGCGCCAGCAGCCAAGAATACGGGGGGGCCTCCTACAATGAGCAGTTCTTC
CDR3 protein: CASSQEYGGASYNEQFF

D gene: -
J gene: TRBJ1-1
clone size: -
CDR3 length: 16
V gene: TRBV5-1
CDR3 DNA: TGCGCCAGCAGCTTGGCTTTGGGTCCGAAGGGGACTGAAGCTTTCTTT
CDR3 protein: CASSLALGPKGTEAFF

D gene: -
J gene: TRBJ2-3
clone size: -
CDR3 length: 16
V gene: TRBV7-8
CDR3 DNA: TGTGCCAGCAGCTTAACCTTCGGGTCTACCACAGATACGCAGTATTTT
CDR3 protein: CASSLTFGSTTDTQYF

D gene: TRBD1
J gene: TRBJ1-5
clone size: -
CDR3 length: 15
V gene: TRBV9
CDR3 DNA: TGTGCCAGCAGCGCGCAGGGGGATAGCAATCAGCCCCAGCATTTT
CDR3 protein: CASSAQGDSNQPQHF

D gene: TRBD1
J gene: TRBJ2-1
clone size: -
CDR3 length: 15
V gene: TRBV10-3
CDR3 DNA: TGTGCCATCAGTCGAAACAGGGGCCAGGGGGATGAGCAGTTCTTC
CDR3 protein: CAISRNRGQGDEQFF

D gene: -
J gene: TRBJ1-2
clone size: -
CDR3 length: 15
V gene: TRBV6-6
CDR3 DNA: TGTGCCAGCAGTTACTTTACGGACATCAGCTATGGCTACACCTTC
CDR3 protein: CASSYFTDISYGYTF

D gene: -
J gene: TRBJ1-4
clone size: -
CDR3 length: 16
V gene: TRBV28
CDR3 DNA: TGTGCCAGCAGTTTGCCCGCGGGCGCAACTAATGAAAAACTGTTTTTT
CDR3 protein: CASSLPAGATNEKLFF

D gene: TRBD2
J gene: TRBJ2-1
clone size: -
CDR3 length: 16
V gene: TRBV7-2
CDR3 DNA: TGTGCCAGCAGCTTAATAGCGGGACCCTCTTTCGGTGAGCAGTTCTTC
CDR3 protein: CASSLIAGPSFGEQFF

D gene: -
J gene: TRBJ1-5
clone size: -
CDR3 length: 13
V gene: TRBV11-3
CDR3 DNA: TGTGCCAGCAGCTTAGGTCTCAGTCAGCCCCAGCATTTT
CDR3 protein: CASSLGLSQPQHF

D gene: -
J gene: TRBJ1-2
clone size: few
CDR3 length: 11
V gene: TRBV19
CDR3 DNA: TGTGCCAGTGAAAGGGGTTATGGCTACACCTTC
CDR3 protein: CASERGYGYTF

D gene: -
J gene: TRBJ2-7
clone size: -
CDR3 length: 15
V gene: TRBV30
CDR3 DNA: TGTGCCTGGAGTTTCCCGGGACACCGCTTTGACGAGCAGTACTTC
CDR3 protein: CAWSFPGHRFDEQYF

D gene: TRBD1
J gene: TRBJ2-3
clone size: -
CDR3 length: 18
V gene: TRBV23-1
CDR3 DNA: TGCGCCAGCAGTCTATTGCCTCAGACAGGGGCGGGCACAGATACGCAGTATTTT
CDR3 protein: CASSLLPQTGAGTDTQYF

D gene: -
J gene: TRBJ2-7
clone size: -
CDR3 length: 14
V gene: TRBV6-1
CDR3 DNA: TGTGCCAGCAGTGCATCCAGATTAACCTACGAGCAGTACTTC
CDR3 protein: CASSASRLTYEQYF

D gene: -
J gene: TRBJ2-7
clone size: -
CDR3 length: 13
V gene: TRBV19
CDR3 DNA: TGTGCCAGTAGTCCGGGACAAAATTCCGAGCAGTACTTC
CDR3 protein: CASSPGQNSEQYF

D gene: TRBD2
J gene: TRBJ2-7
clone size: -
CDR3 length: 15
V gene: TRBV6-4
CDR3 DNA: TGTGCCAGCAGTGAGAACGCGGGGGACTCGTACGAGCAGTACTTC
CDR3 protein: CASSENAGDSYEQYF

D gene: TRBD2
J gene: TRBJ2-7
clone size: -
CDR3 length: 14
V gene: TRBV27
CDR3 DNA: TGTGCCAGCAGTTCCCGGGAGGGTCGTTACGAGCAGTACTTC
CDR3 protein: CASSSREGRYEQYF

D gene: -
J gene: TRBJ1-2
clone size: -
CDR3 length: 19
V gene: TRBV19
CDR3 DNA: TGTGCCAGTAGCCTAAACACTTGGGGCAGTATTGGAATCAGCTATGGCTACACCTTC
CDR3 protein: CASSLNTWGSIGISYGYTF

D gene: -
J gene: TRBJ2-2
clone size: -
CDR3 length: 13
V gene: TRBV29-1
CDR3 DNA: TGCAGCGTTGACCGGAGGGCCGCGGGGGAGCTGTTTTTT
CDR3 protein: CSVDRRAAGELFF

D gene: -
J gene: TRBJ1-3
clone size: -
CDR3 length: 14
V gene: TRBV5-1
CDR3 DNA: TGCGCCAGCAGCTTGGAGGGGACTGGAAACACCATATATTTT
CDR3 protein: CASSLEGTGNTIYF

D gene: -
J gene: TRBJ1-2
clone size: -
CDR3 length: 13
V gene: TRBV29-1
CDR3 DNA: TGCAGCGTTGAACAGGGGAGAGGTTATGGCTACACCTTC
CDR3 protein: CSVEQGRGYGYTF

D gene: -
J gene: TRBJ1-1
clone size: -
CDR3 length: 14
V gene: TRBV19
CDR3 DNA: TGTGCCAGTAGTGCAGGGAAGGGTGGCACTGAAGCTTTCTTT
CDR3 protein: CASSAGKGGTEAFF

D gene: TRBD1
J gene: TRBJ2-7
clone size: -
CDR3 length: 14
V gene: TRBV5-5
CDR3 DNA: TGTGCCAGCAGCGGGGGGACAGGGGAATACGAGCAGTACTTC
CDR3 protein: CASSGGTGEYEQYF

D gene: TRBD2
J gene: TRBJ2-3
clone size: -
CDR3 length: 17
V gene: TRBV2
CDR3 DNA: TGTGCCAGCAGGATCCGATTTAGCGGGCGCGACACAGATACGCAGTATTTT
CDR3 protein: CASRIRFSGRDTDTQYF

D gene: -
J gene: TRBJ1-6
clone size: -
CDR3 length: 14
V gene: TRBV2
CDR3 DNA: TGTGCCAGCAGTTTGTTGGGTGGAGATTCACCCCTCCACTTT
CDR3 protein: CASSLLGGDSPLHF

D gene: -
J gene: TRBJ2-7
clone size: -
CDR3 length: 13
V gene: TRBV4-1
CDR3 DNA: TGCGCCAGCAGCCAAGAACAGGGCTACGAGCAGTACTTC
CDR3 protein: CASSQEQGYEQYF

D gene: -
J gene: TRBJ2-1
clone size: -
CDR3 length: 14
V gene: TRBV10-1
CDR3 DNA: TGCGCCAGCAGTGGAACTAGACAATACAATGAGCAGTTCTTC
CDR3 protein: CASSGTRQYNEQFF

D gene: -
J gene: TRBJ1-1
clone size: once
CDR3 length: 14
V gene: TRBV11-3
CDR3 DNA: TGTGCCAGCAGCTACTACAGGGCGAACACTGAAGCTTTCTTT
CDR3 protein: CASSYYRANTEAFF